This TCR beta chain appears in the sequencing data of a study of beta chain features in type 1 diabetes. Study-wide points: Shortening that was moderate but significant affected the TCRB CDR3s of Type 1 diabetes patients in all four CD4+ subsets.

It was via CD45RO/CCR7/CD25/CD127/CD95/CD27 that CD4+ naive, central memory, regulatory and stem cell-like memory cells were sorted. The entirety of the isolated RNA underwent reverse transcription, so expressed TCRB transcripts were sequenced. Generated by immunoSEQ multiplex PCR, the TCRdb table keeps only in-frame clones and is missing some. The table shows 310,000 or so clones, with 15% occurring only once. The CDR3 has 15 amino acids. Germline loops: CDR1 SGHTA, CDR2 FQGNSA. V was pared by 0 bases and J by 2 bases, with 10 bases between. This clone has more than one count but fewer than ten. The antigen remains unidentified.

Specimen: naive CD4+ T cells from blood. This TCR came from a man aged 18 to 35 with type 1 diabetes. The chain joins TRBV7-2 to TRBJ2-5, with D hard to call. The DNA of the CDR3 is TGTGCCAGCAGCTTAGCCCCCGCAGGACAAGAGACCCAGTACTTC. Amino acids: CASSLAPAGQETQYF.